This paragraph covers one T cell receptor beta chain sequence. RNA transcripts served as the template for amplifying TCR beta CDR3 regions. HTBI primers were the set used in a first-round RT-PCR of the TCR CDR3. One entry per CDR3 protein, called by TCRdb with MiXCR from the multiplex PCR reads. The sample lists 140,000 or so distinct CDR3 sequences, 22% occurring once. The sample is drawn from a study of T cells in Graves' hyperthyroidism and ophthalmopathy. PBMCs stemmed from about 9.7 ml fresh peripheral blood. This CDR3 spans 16 amino acids. Trimming took 3 bases from V and 4 from J; bases not matched to a gene: 8. Germline lookup yields CDR1 DFQATT and CDR2 SNEGSKA (reference sequence).

Sequencing was performed on blood. The clonotype comes from a woman aged 45-60 years with Graves' hyperthyroidism that later progressed to Graves' ophthalmopathy. The chain employs TRBV20-1 and TRBJ2-2; 10 bases align to TRBD2. The CDR3 DNA sequence: TGCAGTGCTAGTAAGCAAAGCGGGAGGGCCACCGGGGAGCTGTTTTTT. This translates into CSASKQSGRATGELFF.